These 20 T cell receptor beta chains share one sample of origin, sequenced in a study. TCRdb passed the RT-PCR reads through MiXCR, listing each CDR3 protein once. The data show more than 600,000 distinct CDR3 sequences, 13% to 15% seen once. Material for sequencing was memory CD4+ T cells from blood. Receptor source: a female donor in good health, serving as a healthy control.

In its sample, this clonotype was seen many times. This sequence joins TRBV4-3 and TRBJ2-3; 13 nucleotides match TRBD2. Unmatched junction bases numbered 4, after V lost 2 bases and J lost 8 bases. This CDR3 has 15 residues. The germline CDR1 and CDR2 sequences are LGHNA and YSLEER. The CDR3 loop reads CASSQTSGRGGTQYF. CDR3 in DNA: TGCGCCAGCAGCCAAACTAGCGGGAGGGGAGGTACGCAGTATTTT.

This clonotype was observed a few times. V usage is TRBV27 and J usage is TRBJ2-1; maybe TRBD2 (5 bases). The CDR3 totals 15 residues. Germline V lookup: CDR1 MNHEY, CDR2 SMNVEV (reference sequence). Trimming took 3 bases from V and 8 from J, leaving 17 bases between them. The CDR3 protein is CASSFHLASLDEQFF. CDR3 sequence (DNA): TGTGCCAGCAGTTTTCATCTAGCATCCTTGGATGAGCAGTTCTTC.

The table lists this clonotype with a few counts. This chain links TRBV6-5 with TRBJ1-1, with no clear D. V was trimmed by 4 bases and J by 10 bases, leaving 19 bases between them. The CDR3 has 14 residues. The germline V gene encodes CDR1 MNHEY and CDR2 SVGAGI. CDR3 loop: CASSFTRTASGAFF. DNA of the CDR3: TGTGCCAGCAGTTTTACACGGACGGCATCTGGAGCTTTCTTT.

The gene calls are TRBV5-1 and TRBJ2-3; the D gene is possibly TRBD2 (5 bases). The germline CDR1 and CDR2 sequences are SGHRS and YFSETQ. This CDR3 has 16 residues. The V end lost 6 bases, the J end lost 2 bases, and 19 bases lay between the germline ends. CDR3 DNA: TGCGCCAGCATAGGACGACTCAGGACTGCCACAGATACGCAGTATTTT. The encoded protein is CASIGRLRTATDTQYF.

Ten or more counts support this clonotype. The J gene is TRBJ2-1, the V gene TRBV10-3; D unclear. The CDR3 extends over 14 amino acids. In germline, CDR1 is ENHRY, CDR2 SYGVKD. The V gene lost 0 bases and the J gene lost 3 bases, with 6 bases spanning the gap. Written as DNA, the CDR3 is TGTGCCATCAGTGAGTCTCAGGACTACAATGAGCAGTTCTTC. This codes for CAISESQDYNEQFF.

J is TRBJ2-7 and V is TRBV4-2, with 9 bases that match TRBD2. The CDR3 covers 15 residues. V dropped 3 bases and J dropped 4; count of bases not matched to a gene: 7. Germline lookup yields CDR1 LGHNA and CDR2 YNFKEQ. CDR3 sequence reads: CASSQGGLAGYEQYF. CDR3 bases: TGTGCCAGCAGCCAGGGGGGACTAGCAGGGTACGAGCAGTACTTC.

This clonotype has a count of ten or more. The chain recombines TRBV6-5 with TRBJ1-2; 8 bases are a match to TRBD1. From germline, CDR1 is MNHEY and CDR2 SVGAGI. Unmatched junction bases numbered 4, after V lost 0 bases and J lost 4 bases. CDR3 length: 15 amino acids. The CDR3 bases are TGTGCCAGCAGTTACTCGACAGGGGAGGCCTATGGCTACACCTTC. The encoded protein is CASSYSTGEAYGYTF.

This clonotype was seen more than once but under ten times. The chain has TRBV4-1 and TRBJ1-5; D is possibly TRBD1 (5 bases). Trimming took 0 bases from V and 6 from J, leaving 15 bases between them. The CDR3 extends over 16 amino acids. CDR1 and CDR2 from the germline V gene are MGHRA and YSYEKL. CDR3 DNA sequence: TGCGCCAGCAGCCAAGATCCATGGGGGGAGGGTCAGCCCCAGCATTTT. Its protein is CASSQDPWGEGQPQHF.

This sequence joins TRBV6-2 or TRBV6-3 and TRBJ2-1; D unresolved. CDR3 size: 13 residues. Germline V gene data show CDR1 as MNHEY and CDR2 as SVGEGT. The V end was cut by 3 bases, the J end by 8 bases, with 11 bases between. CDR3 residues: CASSYYVQHEQFF. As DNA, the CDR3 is TGTGCCAGCAGTTATTATGTGCAACATGAGCAGTTCTTC.

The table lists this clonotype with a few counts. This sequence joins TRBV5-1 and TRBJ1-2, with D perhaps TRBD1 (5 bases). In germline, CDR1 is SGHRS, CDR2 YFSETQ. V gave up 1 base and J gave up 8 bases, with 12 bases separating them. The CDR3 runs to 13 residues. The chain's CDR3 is CASSLSGDEGYTF. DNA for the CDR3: TGCGCCAGCAGCTTGTCGGGGGACGAGGGCTACACCTTC. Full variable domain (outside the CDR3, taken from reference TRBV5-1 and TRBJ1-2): KAGVTQTPRYLIKTRGQQVTLSCSPISGHRSVSWYQQTPGQGLQFLFEYFSETQRNKGNFPGRFSGRQFSNSRSEMNVSTLELGDSALYLCASSLSGDEGYTFGSGTRLTVV.

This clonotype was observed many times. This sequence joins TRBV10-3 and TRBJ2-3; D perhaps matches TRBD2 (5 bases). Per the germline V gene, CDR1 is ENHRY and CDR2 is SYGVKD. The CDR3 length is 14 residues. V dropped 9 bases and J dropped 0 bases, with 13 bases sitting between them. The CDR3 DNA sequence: TGTGCCATAGCAGGAGGCGGTAGCACAGATACGCAGTATTTT. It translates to CAIAGGGSTDTQYF.

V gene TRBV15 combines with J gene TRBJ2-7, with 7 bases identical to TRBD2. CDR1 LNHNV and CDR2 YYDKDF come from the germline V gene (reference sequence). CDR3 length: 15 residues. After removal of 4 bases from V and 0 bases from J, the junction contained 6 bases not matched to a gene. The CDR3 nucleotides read TGTGCCACCAGCATGGGGGGGGTAGGCTCCTACGAGCAGTACTTC. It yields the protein CATSMGGVGSYEQYF.

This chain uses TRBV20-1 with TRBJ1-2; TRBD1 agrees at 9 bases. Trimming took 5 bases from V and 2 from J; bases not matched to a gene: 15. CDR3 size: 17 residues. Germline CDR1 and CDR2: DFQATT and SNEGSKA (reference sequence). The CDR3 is CSARRGTGFSANYGYTF. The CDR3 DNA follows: TGCAGTGCTCGCCGCGGGACAGGGTTTTCCGCCAACTATGGCTACACCTTC.

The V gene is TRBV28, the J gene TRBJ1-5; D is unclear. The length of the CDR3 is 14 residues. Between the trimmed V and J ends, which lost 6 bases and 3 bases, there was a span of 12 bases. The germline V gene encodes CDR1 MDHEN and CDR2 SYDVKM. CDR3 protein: CASRRSVDNQPQHF. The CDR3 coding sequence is TGTGCCAGCAGGCGGTCAGTGGACAATCAGCCCCAGCATTTT.

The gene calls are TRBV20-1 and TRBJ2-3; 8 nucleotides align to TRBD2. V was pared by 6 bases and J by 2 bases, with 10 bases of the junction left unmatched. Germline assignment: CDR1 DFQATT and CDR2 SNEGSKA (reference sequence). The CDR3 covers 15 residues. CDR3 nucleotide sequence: TGCAGTGCGGGAGAGAGCGGGGGACTCACAGATACGCAGTATTTT. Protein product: CSAGESGGLTDTQYF.

The CDR3 region has the DNA TGTGCCAGCACTGGGGAAGCCTATGGCTACACCTTC. This translates into CASTGEAYGYTF. J is TRBJ1-2 and V is TRBV2; no reliable D call. Germline assignment: CDR1 SNHLY and CDR2 FYNNEI. V dropped 7 bases and J dropped 4 bases, with 10 bases sitting between them. The CDR3 loop spans 12 amino acids.

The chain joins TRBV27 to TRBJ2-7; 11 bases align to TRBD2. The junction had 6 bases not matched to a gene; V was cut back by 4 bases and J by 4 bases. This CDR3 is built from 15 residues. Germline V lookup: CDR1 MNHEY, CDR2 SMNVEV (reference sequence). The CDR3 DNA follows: TGTGCCAGCAGTTCGTCTAGCGGGAGGTGGTACGAGCAGTACTTC. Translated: CASSSSSGRWYEQYF.

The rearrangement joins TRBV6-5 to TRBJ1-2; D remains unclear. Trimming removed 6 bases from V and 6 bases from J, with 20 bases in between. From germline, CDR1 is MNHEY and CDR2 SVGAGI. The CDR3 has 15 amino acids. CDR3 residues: CASSPSGRTVNGYTF. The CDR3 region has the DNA TGTGCCAGCAGCCCCTCCGGGAGGACTGTTAATGGCTACACCTTC.

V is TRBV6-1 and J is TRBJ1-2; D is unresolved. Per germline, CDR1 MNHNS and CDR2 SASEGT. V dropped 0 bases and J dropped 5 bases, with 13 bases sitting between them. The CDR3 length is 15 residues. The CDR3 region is CASSEAVGIGYGYTF. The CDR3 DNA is TGTGCCAGCAGTGAAGCGGTAGGGATCGGGTATGGCTACACCTTC.

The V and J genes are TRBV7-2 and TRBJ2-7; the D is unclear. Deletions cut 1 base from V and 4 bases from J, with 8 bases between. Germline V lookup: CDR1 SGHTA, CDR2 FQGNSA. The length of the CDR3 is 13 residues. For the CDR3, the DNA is TGTGCCAGCAGCTTAGAAGTGGAATACGAGCAGTACTTC. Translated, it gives CASSLEVEYEQYF.